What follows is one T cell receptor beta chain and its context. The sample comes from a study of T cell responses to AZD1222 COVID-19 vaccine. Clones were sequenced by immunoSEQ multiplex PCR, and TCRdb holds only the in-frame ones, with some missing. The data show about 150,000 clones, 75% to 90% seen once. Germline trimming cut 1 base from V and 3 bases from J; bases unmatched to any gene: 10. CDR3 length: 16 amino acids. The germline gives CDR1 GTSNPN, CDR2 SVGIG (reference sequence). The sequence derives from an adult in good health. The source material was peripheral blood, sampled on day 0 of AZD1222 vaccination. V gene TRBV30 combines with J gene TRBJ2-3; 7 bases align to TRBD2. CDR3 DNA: TGTGCCTGGAGTGCCCACCAGGGCGGGAGAACAGATACGCAGTATTTT. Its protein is CAWSAHQGGRTDTQYF.